The 19 T cell receptor beta chains below were found in one sample sequenced in a study of blood T cell repertoires in COVID-19. The protocol was immunoSEQ multiplex PCR, while the TCRdb copy is restricted to in-frame clones and leaves out a portion. The sample has 250,000 or so clones, 84% seen once; the top ten hold more than 3%. Material: PBMCs or T cells enriched from blood (not recorded which). The receptors shown here come from a man aged 45 to 65 who had recovered from COVID-19.

This chain joins TRBV5-1 and TRBJ1-6; 8 positions agree with TRBD1. The J segment lost 8 bases and the V segment lost 2 bases, leaving 6 bases of the junction unmatched. CDR1 SGHRS and CDR2 YFSETQ come from the germline V gene. CDR3 size: 15 residues. CDR3 sequence (DNA): TGCGCCAGCAGCTTAGAGACAGGGGCTTATTCACCCCTCCACTTT. Translated: CASSLETGAYSPLHF.

There are a few counts of this clone. The chain combines TRBV7-8 with TRBJ1-5; TRBD1 agrees at 9 bases. The J segment lost 3 bases and the V segment lost 1 base, leaving 7 bases of the junction unmatched. From germline, CDR1 is SGHVS and CDR2 FQNEAQ. CDR3 length: 17 amino acids. CDR3 loop: CASSLEGQGFSNQPQHF. DNA of the CDR3: TGTGCCAGCAGCTTAGAGGGACAGGGTTTTTCCAATCAGCCCCAGCATTTT. The entire variable domain, with the rest obtained from reference TRBV7-8 and TRBJ1-5, is as follows: GAGVSQSPRYKVAKRGQDVALRCDPISGHVSLFWYQQALGQGPEFLTYFQNEAQLDKSGLPSDRFFAERPEGSVSTLKIQRTQQEDSAVYLCASSLEGQGFSNQPQHFGDGTRLSIL.

The genes are TRBV5-1 and TRBJ2-2, with TRBD1 matching 8 bases. Germline assignment: CDR1 SGHRS and CDR2 YFSETQ. The CDR3 runs to 16 residues. The trim removed 9 bases at V and 6 bases at J, leaving 16 bases unmatched. CDR3 in amino acids: CATKSMGTGAAGELFF. For the CDR3, the DNA is TGCGCCACCAAGTCGATGGGGACAGGAGCCGCCGGGGAGCTGTTTTTT.

V is TRBV6-4 and J is TRBJ2-2; 10 bases are a match to TRBD2. The ends lost 3 bases at V and 6 bases at J; junction bases unmatched: 1. The CDR3 spans 14 residues. Germline V gene lookup returns CDR1 MRHNA and CDR2 SNTAGT. This CDR3 is CASSELAGSGELFF. CDR3 in DNA: TGTGCCAGCAGTGAACTAGCGGGATCCGGGGAGCTGTTTTTT.

The V call is TRBV4-2, the J call TRBJ1-6; 7 bases line up with TRBD1. In germline, CDR1 is LGHNA, CDR2 YNFKEQ. The length of the CDR3 is 15 residues. Unmatched junction bases numbered 6, after V lost 1 base and J lost 9 bases. Here the CDR3 DNA reads TGTGCCAGCAGCCAAGGGCATGACAGGGTTTCACCCCTCCACTTT. This gives the protein CASSQGHDRVSPLHF.

This clone was detected only once. The V gene is TRBV7-2, the J gene TRBJ2-7; possible D gene TRBD2, 6 bases. Trimming stripped 6 bases from V and 3 bases from J, with 12 bases between. Looked up from germline, CDR1 is SGHTA and CDR2 is FQGNSA. CDR3 length: 13 amino acids. The CDR3 DNA follows: TGTGCCAGCAGACCAGGAGGGCTCTACGAGCAGTACTTC. It codes for CASRPGGLYEQYF.

The count of this clone is one. This chain joins TRBV28 and TRBJ1-5, with no clear D. Trimming pared 8 bases from V and 0 bases from J, leaving 14 bases between. The CDR3 is 15 residues long. CDR1 is MDHEN, CDR2 SYDVKM, per germline. The CDR3 protein is CASGQAAYSNQPQHF. CDR3 nucleotides: TGTGCCAGCGGTCAGGCAGCTTATAGCAATCAGCCCCAGCATTTT. The variable domain in full, with the rest retrieved from reference TRBV28 and TRBJ1-5, is DVKVTQSSRYLVKRTGEKVFLECVQDMDHENMFWYRQDPGLGLRLIYFSYDVKMKEKGDIPEGYSVSREKKERFSLILESASTNQTSMYLCASGQAAYSNQPQHFGDGTRLSIL.

Details on this clone: The same CDR3 is also encoded by other DNA sequences in this sample. CDR3 in DNA: TGTGCCAGCAGTTACTCGGGACAGGGTTCCTATGGCTACACCTTC. Its protein is CASSYSGQGSYGYTF. The chain joins TRBV6-5 to TRBJ1-2; 9 bases match TRBD1. The CDR3 has 15 amino acids. With 0 bases clipped from V and 4 bases from J, the junction kept 3 bases outside the gene matches. Per germline, CDR1 MNHEY and CDR2 SVGAGI.

The chain joins TRBV9 to TRBJ2-2; D is unresolved. The CDR3 is made up of 16 amino acids. Trimming shortened V by 3 bases and J by 2 bases, and 14 bases separated the two germline ends. Per germline, CDR1 SGDLS and CDR2 YYNGEE. CDR3: CASSAYKRSNTGELFF. CDR3 nucleotides: TGTGCCAGCAGCGCATATAAACGGAGCAACACCGGGGAGCTGTTTTTT.

The genes are TRBV5-4 and TRBJ2-1; 9 nucleotides agree with TRBD1. Germline loops: CDR1 SGHNT, CDR2 YYREEE (reference sequence). V was pared by 3 bases and J by 9 bases, with 10 bases of the junction left unmatched. The CDR3 has 15 residues. CDR3: CASSSPGTGRSEQFF. The CDR3 nucleotides read TGTGCCAGCAGCTCCCCCGGGACAGGGCGGAGTGAGCAGTTCTTC. The variable domain in full, completed from reference TRBV5-4 and TRBJ2-1, reads ETGVTQSPTHLIKTRGQQVTLRCSSQSGHNTVSWYQQALGQGPQFIFQYYREEENGRGNFPPRFSGLQFPNYSSELNVNALELDDSALYLCASSSPGTGRSEQFFGPGTRLTVL.

J is TRBJ2-2 and V is TRBV5-1; D is undetermined. This CDR3 has 14 amino acids. CDR1 SGHRS and CDR2 YFSETQ come from the germline V gene. Deletions cut 3 bases from V and 6 bases from J, with 12 bases between. The CDR3 DNA reads as TGCGCCAGCAGCTCCAAGACTGGCCCCGGGGAGCTGTTTTTT. Protein sequence: CASSSKTGPGELFF.

This sequence joins TRBV7-2 and TRBJ2-7; D call uncertain. The CDR3 is 15 amino acids. V shed 1 base and J shed 0 bases, with 10 bases lying between them. Germline CDR1 reads SGHTA; CDR2 reads FQGNSA. The CDR3 protein is CASSLEGRHSYEQYF. The CDR3 region has the DNA TGTGCCAGCAGCTTAGAAGGCAGGCACTCCTACGAGCAGTACTTC. The whole variable domain, filled in from reference TRBV7-2 and TRBJ2-7, reads GAGVSQSPSNKVTEKGKDVELRCDPISGHTALYWYRQSLGQGLEFLIYFQGNSAPDKSGLPSDRFSAERTGGSVSTLTIQRTQQEDSAVYLCASSLEGRHSYEQYFGPGTRLTVT.

J is TRBJ1-1 and V is TRBV7-9; 7 bases fit TRBD1. The CDR3 contains 13 residues. V lost 4 bases, J lost 11 bases, and 10 bases stayed unmatched. Germline CDR1 and CDR2: SEHNR and FQNEAQ (reference sequence). CDR3 nucleotides: TGTGCCAGCAGCTACAATAACAGGGGAGAGGCTTTCTTT. This codes for CASSYNNRGEAFF.

The chain has TRBV6-2 or TRBV6-3 and TRBJ2-2; TRBD1 aligns across 7 bases. The V segment lost 4 bases and the J segment 4 bases; nucleotides outside the gene matches: 6. Germline-derived CDR1 and CDR2 are MNHEY and SVGEGT. This CDR3 is 15 amino acids long. CDR3 coding DNA: TGTGCCAGCAGTTTTAGACAGGGCGGCACCGGGGAGCTGTTTTTT. Amino acid sequence: CASSFRQGGTGELFF.

In this sample, this clone turned up a few times. CDR3 coding DNA: TGTGCCAGCAGGCAGGGGAATTCACCCCTCCACTTT. Encoded protein: CASRQGNSPLHF. The chain employs TRBV25-1 and TRBJ1-6, with a weak D call TRBD1 (6 bases). This CDR3 has 12 amino acids. Per germline, CDR1 MGHDK and CDR2 SYGVNS. Trimming took off 6 bases at V and 7 bases at J, with 7 bases between the two ends.

In its sample, this clone was seen once. The chain has TRBV6-5 and TRBJ1-5; D is undetermined. The V end was cut by 2 bases, the J end by 5 bases, with 7 bases between. This CDR3 region has 13 residues. Germline V lookup: CDR1 MNHEY, CDR2 SVGAGI. The CDR3 DNA reads as TGTGCCAGCAGTTACGAGTCCGATCAGCCCCAGCATTTT. It encodes CASSYESDQPQHF.

CDR3 protein: CASSGRRELFF. CDR3 DNA: TGTGCCAGCAGTGGCCGTCGGGAGCTGTTTTTT. The gene calls are TRBV27 and TRBJ2-2, with D hard to call. CDR1 and CDR2 (germline): MNHEY, SMNVEV (reference sequence). Deletions cut 5 bases from V and 9 bases from J, with 7 bases between. This CDR3 comprises 11 residues.

The chain recombines TRBV3-1 (or the pseudogene TRBV3-2) with TRBJ1-6, with TRBD1 matching 7 bases. This CDR3 is built from 14 residues. The germline V gene encodes CDR1 LGHDT and CDR2 YNNKEL (reference sequence). Unmatched junction bases numbered 0, after V lost 0 bases and J lost 7 bases. Here the CDR3 reads CASSQEQGNSPLHF. CDR3 bases: TGTGCCAGCAGCCAAGAACAGGGGAATTCACCCCTCCACTTT.

The V gene is TRBV10-1, the J gene TRBJ2-2, with D uncertain. This CDR3 comprises 11 residues. Trimming took 5 bases from V and 5 from J, leaving 3 bases between them. The germline gives CDR1 WNHNN, CDR2 SYGVQD (reference sequence). The CDR3 region has the DNA TGCGCCAGCAGTTCGACCGGGGAGCTGTTTTTT. Amino acid sequence: CASSSTGELFF.